One and the same sample provided the 15 T cell receptor beta chains below, sequenced in a study of blood T cells in healthy people across ages (dated by TCRdb to between 2015 and 2016). To prepare the library, 5' RACE was applied. The sample was run on an Illumina HiSeq 2500. A second about 7 to 12 cycle PCR used a sample-barcoded 5' primer and a J-beta primer mix. Using fastp at Q25 and MiXCR, TCRdb reprocessed the public reads and kept productive beta chains. CDR3 protein sequences are deduplicated, and each keeps its most common genes and DNA. The sample contains about 1.5 million distinct CDR3 sequences, approximately 43% of them found a single time. Clones ranked in the top ten supply around 4% of the sample. Sequenced material: blood. The receptor source for this set is a woman in her late teens or twenties in good health.

The gene calls are TRBV5-4 and TRBJ1-1, with no clear D. CDR3 length: 16 amino acids. The V gene's germline CDR1 is SGHNT and CDR2 YYREEE (reference sequence). The V end lost 4 bases, the J end lost 3 bases, and 19 bases lay between the germline ends. CDR3 loop: CASSAAPPFGDTEAFF. In DNA, the CDR3 is TGTGCCAGCAGCGCAGCTCCTCCTTTTGGGGACACTGAAGCTTTCTTT.

The chain combines TRBV6-5 with TRBJ1-1; possibly TRBD1 for D (5 bases). This CDR3 is built from 16 residues. Germline CDR1 MNHEY, CDR2 SVGAGI. The ends were cut back, 0 bases at V and 4 bases at J, with 15 bases in the middle. The CDR3 bases are TGTGCCAGCAGTTACTCGAATGTGGGGCCTAGCACTGAAGCTTTCTTT. This codes for CASSYSNVGPSTEAFF.

This chain uses TRBV20-1 with TRBJ2-1; no clear D gene. CDR1 DFQATT and CDR2 SNEGSKA come from the germline V gene (reference sequence). V dropped 3 bases and J dropped 0 bases, with 15 bases sitting between them. This CDR3 has 16 residues. CDR3 amino acids: CSASHQDASSYNEQFF. The DNA of the CDR3 is TGCAGTGCTAGTCACCAGGACGCGAGCTCCTACAATGAGCAGTTCTTC.

This clonotype was picked up a small number of times. J is TRBJ2-1 and V is TRBV24-1; 14 nucleotides agree with TRBD2. V shed 4 bases, J shed 8 bases, and the junction held 6 bases outside the gene matches. Germline CDR1 is KGHDR and CDR2 is SFDVKD. The CDR3 is 16 residues long. The CDR3 sequence is CATSDPTSGGAHEQFF. CDR3 nucleotides: TGTGCCACCAGTGACCCGACTAGCGGGGGGGCACATGAGCAGTTCTTC.

J is TRBJ1-1 and V is TRBV30; D is possibly TRBD1 (5 bases). CDR3 length: 14 residues. Germline lookup yields CDR1 GTSNPN and CDR2 SVGIG (reference sequence). Trimming stripped 0 bases from V and 3 bases from J, with 11 bases between. CDR3 sequence: CAWSVRQGDTEAFF. The CDR3 DNA reads as TGTGCCTGGAGTGTACGGCAGGGCGACACTGAAGCTTTCTTT.

The chain joins TRBV11-1 to TRBJ1-4; D ambiguous. This CDR3 has 15 amino acids. CDR1 is SGHAT, CDR2 FQDESV, per germline (reference sequence). V was pared by 4 bases and J by 7 bases, with 16 bases between. In DNA, the CDR3 is TGTGCCAGCAGCTCCGGGTCGGTGGTGGGTGAAAAACTGTTTTTT. Residues: CASSSGSVVGEKLFF. The entire variable domain, with the rest obtained from reference TRBV11-1 and TRBJ1-4, is as follows: EAEVAQSPRYKITEKSQAVAFWCDPISGHATLYWYRQILGQGPELLVQFQDESVVDDSQLPKDRFSAERLKGVDSTLKIQPAELGDSAMYLCASSSGSVVGEKLFFGSGTQLSVL.

This clonotype showed up just a few times. The rearrangement links TRBV11-2 to TRBJ1-2; TRBD1 agrees at 8 bases. This CDR3 contains 17 residues. J was trimmed by 0 bases and V by 5 bases; bases with no gene match: 11. Germline loops: CDR1 SGHAT, CDR2 FQNNGV. CDR3 residues: CASSQSIGRGPNYGYTF. The CDR3 region has the DNA TGTGCCAGCAGCCAAAGCATAGGCAGGGGGCCTAACTATGGCTACACCTTC.

The V and J genes are TRBV4-2 and TRBJ1-1, with D hard to call. V gave up 3 bases and J gave up 4 bases, with 12 bases separating them. Germline CDR1 is LGHNA and CDR2 is YNFKEQ. The CDR3 totals 14 residues. In DNA form, the CDR3 reads TGTGCCAGCAGCCACCCCCAATCCGCCACTGAAGCTTTCTTT. It encodes CASSHPQSATEAFF.

The J gene is TRBJ1-2, the V gene TRBV10-3; 8 nucleotides match TRBD1. Germline assignment: CDR1 ENHRY and CDR2 SYGVKD. V shed 3 bases, J shed 1 base, and the junction held 4 bases outside the gene matches. This CDR3 has 15 amino acids. CDR3 DNA sequence: TGTGCCATCAGTGAAAAGGACAGGGATAACTATGGCTACACCTTC. It yields the protein CAISEKDRDNYGYTF.

The V call is TRBV4-3, the J call TRBJ2-1; D uncertain. The germline CDR1 and CDR2 sequences are LGHNA and YSLEER. The V end was cut by 4 bases, the J end by 9 bases, with 10 bases between. This CDR3 has 12 residues. The CDR3 region has the DNA TGCGCCAGCAGCCGTCCAAGCCGTGAGCAGTTCTTC. Amino acids: CASSRPSREQFF.

This chain uses TRBV4-3 with TRBJ2-1; 11 bases align to TRBD2. This CDR3 comprises 17 residues. CDR1 and CDR2 (germline): LGHNA, YSLEER. V trimming: 3 bases; J trimming: 3 bases; junction bases outside the gene matches: 7. The CDR3 sequence is CASSHETSGSLYNEQFF. The CDR3 region has the DNA TGCGCCAGCAGCCACGAAACTAGCGGGAGTCTCTACAATGAGCAGTTCTTC.

This clonotype was counted a few times. V and J are TRBV4-3 and TRBJ1-6, with TRBD1 matching 8 bases. With 4 bases clipped from V and 5 bases from J, the junction kept 4 bases outside the gene matches. The CDR3 has 15 amino acids. The germline gives CDR1 LGHNA, CDR2 YSLEER. The CDR3 sequence: CASSLGQGHNSPLHF. Written as DNA, the CDR3 is TGCGCCAGCAGCCTCGGACAGGGACATAATTCACCCCTCCACTTT.

This rearrangement joins TRBV6-5 to TRBJ1-2, with D uncertain. This CDR3 spans 13 amino acids. Trimming removed 6 bases at V and 7 bases at J, with 15 bases between. Germline-derived CDR1 and CDR2 are MNHEY and SVGAGI. CDR3 residues: CASRGLMAGGYTF. The CDR3 DNA is TGTGCCAGCAGAGGTTTGATGGCAGGTGGCTACACCTTC.

This clonotype was recorded a few times. This chain links TRBV7-2 with TRBJ1-4, with D unclear. The CDR3 is 13 residues long. Germline V gene sequence: CDR1 SGHTA, CDR2 FQGNSA. Trimming left V 5 bases short and J 4 bases short, with 8 bases between. DNA for the CDR3: TGTGCCAGCAGCCCCCCGTATAATGAAAAACTGTTTTTT. Its translation: CASSPPYNEKLFF.

The chain has TRBV4-1 and TRBJ1-2; 9 positions agree with TRBD1. Trimming cost V 3 bases and J 4 bases; bases outside gene matches: 9. The germline CDR1 and CDR2 sequences are MGHRA and YSYEKL. The CDR3 is made up of 16 amino acids. The CDR3 coding sequence is TGCGCCAGCAGCCAGCCAAGGGACAGGGCGGTCTATGGCTACACCTTC. Translated, it gives CASSQPRDRAVYGYTF.